This is a list of T cell receptor beta chains from one sample in a study of shared clonotypes between healthy human individuals. The assay was immunoSEQ multiplex PCR, and TCRdb's table has in-frame clones only and misses some. Among hundreds of thousands of clones listed, around 96% were seen once. Sequenced: naive CD8+ T cells sorted from blood. The receptors come from a young woman in good health. Both conserved end residues are part of each CDR3. The D gene is left open where the match is weak. Clone size is given for some rows only: seen once, a few or many times, or a class if the clone is expanded.

j_call clone_size d_call v_call cdr3_aa cdr3_nt
TRBJ2-3 NA TRBD2 TRBV29-1 CSVEVTSGKTDTQYF TGCAGCGTTGAAGTGACTAGCGGGAAAACAGATACGCAGTATTTT
TRBJ2-3 NA NA TRBV27 CASTTSFTDTQYF TGTGCCAGCACGACCTCGTTCACAGATACGCAGTATTTT
TRBJ2-7 NA NA TRBV6-5 CASSYSSWGSSYEQYF TGTGCCAGCAGTTATTCCTCCTGGGGGAGCTCCTACGAGCAGTACTTC
TRBJ1-6 NA NA TRBV19 CATGTGGHNSPLHF TGTGCCACCGGTACAGGAGGCCATAATTCACCCCTCCACTTT
TRBJ2-7 NA TRBD2 TRBV19 CASSGLAGAVYEQYF TGTGCCAGTAGCGGACTAGCGGGAGCAGTCTACGAGCAGTACTTC
TRBJ2-7 NA NA TRBV11-2 CASSPVTGTYEQYF TGTGCCAGCAGCCCTGTGACGGGTACCTACGAGCAGTACTTC
TRBJ2-2 once NA TRBV29-1 CSVEEFGYTNTGELFF TGCAGCGTTGAAGAATTCGGGTACACGAACACCGGGGAGCTGTTTTTT
TRBJ2-7 NA TRBD2 TRBV15 CATSSYWPSGVYEQYF TGTGCCACCAGCAGTTATTGGCCTAGCGGAGTCTACGAGCAGTACTTC
TRBJ1-3 NA NA TRBV21-1 CASSTGQGAKSSGNTIYF TGTGCCAGCAGCACCGGACAGGGGGCTAAATCTTCTGGAAACACCATATATTTT
TRBJ2-1 NA TRBD2 TRBV13 CASSWGLAGDLYNEQFF TGTGCCAGCAGCTGGGGACTAGCGGGAGACCTCTACAATGAGCAGTTCTTC
TRBJ2-2 NA TRBD2 TRBV7-9 CASSGRTRVGELFF TGTGCCAGCAGCGGCCGGACTAGGGTCGGGGAGCTGTTTTTT
TRBJ2-7 NA NA TRBV30 CAWSVLVREQYF TGTGCCTGGAGTGTACTGGTCCGCGAGCAGTACTTC
TRBJ2-7 once TRBD1 TRBV5-6 CASSFGTGTYEQYF TGTGCCAGCAGCTTCGGGACAGGGACCTACGAGCAGTACTTC
TRBJ2-1 NA TRBD2 TRBV27 CASNEGGPYNEQFF TGTGCCAGCAATGAGGGAGGGCCCTACAATGAGCAGTTCTTC
TRBJ2-1 NA TRBD2 TRBV19 CASSWTSGYNEQFF TGTGCCAGTAGCTGGACTAGCGGCTACAATGAGCAGTTCTTC
TRBJ2-7 NA NA TRBV5-1 CASSLEAPPYEQYF TGCGCCAGCAGCTTGGAGGCGCCACCCTACGAGCAGTACTTC
TRBJ2-7 NA NA TRBV5-6 CASSLASGYEQYF TGTGCCAGCAGCTTGGCGTCGGGTTACGAGCAGTACTTC
TRBJ2-5 NA TRBD2 TRBV28 CASSFDPRLALNQETQYF TGTGCCAGCAGTTTTGACCCTCGACTAGCGCTTAACCAAGAGACCCAGTACTTC
TRBJ1-3 NA TRBD1 TRBV5-5 CASSPDRVYFGNTIYF TGTGCCAGCAGCCCGGACAGGGTTTACTTTGGAAACACCATATATTTT
TRBJ2-7 NA TRBD2 TRBV6-5 CASSRSGTGYEQYF TGTGCCAGCAGTCGGAGCGGGACCGGTTACGAGCAGTACTTC
TRBJ1-5 NA NA TRBV27 CASSLGSNQPQHF TGTGCCAGCAGTTTGGGTAGCAATCAGCCCCAGCATTTT
TRBJ2-7 NA TRBD1 TRBV28 CASSPKTGAYEQYF TGTGCCAGCAGTCCTAAGACAGGGGCCTACGAGCAGTACTTC
TRBJ2-5 NA NA TRBV7-2 CASSFGGRGETQYF TGTGCCAGCAGCTTTGGGGGCAGGGGAGAGACCCAGTACTTC
TRBJ2-5 NA TRBD2 TRBV14 CASSQFIAGDAQYF TGTGCCAGCAGCCAATTCATAGCGGGAGATGCCCAGTACTTC
TRBJ2-7 NA TRBD1 TRBV7-6 CASSPGQGAYEQYF TGTGCCAGCAGCCCAGGACAGGGCGCCTACGAGCAGTACTTC
TRBJ2-3 NA TRBD1 TRBV28 CASSLTGGIITDTQYF TGTGCCAGCAGTTTAACAGGGGGCATCATCACAGATACGCAGTATTTT
TRBJ1-1 NA NA TRBV7-9 CASSLGVSVNTEAFF TGTGCCAGCAGCTTAGGGGTTTCGGTGAACACTGAAGCTTTCTTT
TRBJ1-4 NA NA TRBV30 CAWSARDKLHEKLFF TGTGCCTGGAGTGCCCGGGACAAGTTACATGAAAAACTGTTTTTT
TRBJ2-7 NA NA TRBV29-1 CSVKTAFEQYF TGCAGCGTGAAGACAGCGTTCGAGCAGTACTTC
TRBJ1-3 NA TRBD1 TRBV7-9 CASSSGTAGNTIYF TGTGCCAGCAGCTCCGGGACAGCTGGAAACACCATATATTTT
TRBJ2-3 once NA TRBV19 CASSPSWADTQYF TGTGCCAGTAGTCCGTCTTGGGCAGATACGCAGTATTTT
TRBJ2-7 NA NA TRBV5-6 CASSLWQRSYEQYF TGTGCCAGCAGCTTGTGGCAGAGATCCTACGAGCAGTACTTC
TRBJ2-5 NA TRBD1 TRBV5-6 CASSWDRSETQYF TGTGCCAGCAGCTGGGACAGAAGCGAGACCCAGTACTTC
TRBJ2-1 once TRBD2 TRBV28 CASTLRGLAGAGQFF TGTGCCAGCACCTTAAGGGGACTAGCGGGAGCGGGGCAGTTCTTC
TRBJ2-1 few NA TRBV19 CASSILGGNNEQFF TGTGCCAGTAGTATACTCGGGGGCAACAATGAGCAGTTCTTC
TRBJ2-7 once TRBD1 TRBV6-1 CASSEHRGTYEQYF TGTGCCAGCAGTGAACACAGGGGGACCTACGAGCAGTACTTC
TRBJ2-7 NA TRBD1 TRBV6-6 CASSYSGQGSNEQYF TGTGCCAGCAGTTACTCGGGACAGGGATCGAACGAGCAGTACTTC
TRBJ1-2 NA NA TRBV6-5 CASSYRAGYGYTF TGTGCCAGCAGTTACAGGGCTGGCTATGGCTACACCTTC
TRBJ2-3 once TRBD2 TRBV7-8 CASSLGFAGGLTDTQYF TGTGCCAGCAGCTTAGGTTTTGCGGGAGGTCTCACAGATACGCAGTATTTT
TRBJ2-7 once TRBD2 TRBV7-2 CASSFSSGRYEQYF TGTGCCAGCAGCTTCTCTAGCGGGAGGTACGAGCAGTACTTC
TRBJ2-7 NA NA TRBV7-2 CASSLATTSSPFYEQYF TGTGCCAGCAGCTTGGCAACGACCTCGAGCCCTTTCTACGAGCAGTACTTC
TRBJ2-1 NA TRBD1 TRBV28 CASANRDSFYNEQFF TGTGCCAGCGCCAACCGGGACAGCTTTTACAATGAGCAGTTCTTC
TRBJ2-1 NA TRBD1 TRBV27 CASSVLSGQGFNEQFF TGTGCCAGCAGTGTTCTATCGGGACAGGGATTCAATGAGCAGTTCTTC
TRBJ2-5 NA NA TRBV2 CASSEASAQQETQYF TGTGCCAGCAGTGAAGCGTCGGCGCAGCAAGAGACCCAGTACTTC
TRBJ2-7 NA NA TRBV7-9 CASSSGDHPYEQYF TGTGCCAGCAGCTCGGGGGACCATCCCTACGAGCAGTACTTC
TRBJ1-1 NA NA TRBV19 CASSARATENTEAFF TGTGCCAGTTCAGCCAGAGCGACGGAGAACACTGAAGCTTTCTTT
TRBJ2-3 NA TRBD2 TRBV5-4 CASSHGGTRVTDTQYF TGTGCCAGCAGCCATGGGGGGACTAGAGTCACAGATACGCAGTATTTT
TRBJ2-1 NA TRBD2 TRBV2 CASSEAEDIAGDDNEQFF TGTGCCAGCAGTGAAGCGGAGGACATAGCGGGAGATGACAATGAGCAGTTCTTC
TRBJ2-7 NA NA TRBV6-5 CASSYVIGTVDEQYF TGTGCCAGCAGTTACGTCATTGGGACGGTCGACGAGCAGTACTTC
TRBJ2-5 NA NA TRBV19 CASSFSRQETQYF TGTGCCAGTAGTTTTAGCAGACAAGAGACCCAGTACTTC
TRBJ2-3 NA TRBD2 TRBV6-1 CASSEFIGLAGLSGTDTQYF TGTGCCAGCAGTGAATTCATTGGGCTAGCGGGTTTATCGGGAACAGATACGCAGTATTTT